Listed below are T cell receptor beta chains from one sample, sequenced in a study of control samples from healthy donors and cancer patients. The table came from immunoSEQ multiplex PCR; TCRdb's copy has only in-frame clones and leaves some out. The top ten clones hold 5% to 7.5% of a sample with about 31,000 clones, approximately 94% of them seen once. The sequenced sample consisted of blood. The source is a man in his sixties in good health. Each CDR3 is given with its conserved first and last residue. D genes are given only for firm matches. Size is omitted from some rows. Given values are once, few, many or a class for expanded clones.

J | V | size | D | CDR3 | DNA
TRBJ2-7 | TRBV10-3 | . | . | CAISTTGRGLLSSEQYF | TGTGCCATCAGTACGACAGGGCGGGGACTTTTATCCTCCGAGCAGTACTTC
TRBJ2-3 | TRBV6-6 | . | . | CASSYSRGDTQYF | TGTGCCAGCAGTTACTCGAGGGGAGATACGCAGTATTTT
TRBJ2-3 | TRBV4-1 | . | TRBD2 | CASRLAGGSTDTQYF | TGCGCCAGCAGACTAGCGGGGGGGAGCACAGATACGCAGTATTTT
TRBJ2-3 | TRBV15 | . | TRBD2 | CATSRKGRGGSDTQYF | TGTGCCACCAGCAGAAAAGGGCGGGGGGGATCAGATACGCAGTATTTT
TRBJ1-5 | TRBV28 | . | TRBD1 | CASSSPGQGNQPQHF | TGTGCCAGCAGTTCCCCGGGACAGGGAAATCAGCCCCAGCATTTT
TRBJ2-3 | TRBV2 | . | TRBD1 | CASSVRGQLDTQYF | TGTGCCAGCAGTGTAAGGGGGCAGTTAGATACGCAGTATTTT
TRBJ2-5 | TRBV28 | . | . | CACSVAGRQETQYF | TGTGCTTGTAGTGTGGCGGGACGCCAAGAGACCCAGTACTTC
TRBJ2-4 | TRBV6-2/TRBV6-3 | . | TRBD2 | CASSRLAGANIQYF | TGTGCCAGCAGCAGACTAGCGGGGGCAAACATTCAGTACTTC
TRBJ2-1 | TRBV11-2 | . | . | CASSLDLQVSNEQFF | TGTGCCAGCAGCTTAGATCTCCAGGTTTCGAATGAGCAGTTCTTC
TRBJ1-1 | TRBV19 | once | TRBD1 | CASSIRGDTEAFF | TGTGCCAGTAGTATCAGGGGGGACACTGAAGCTTTCTTT
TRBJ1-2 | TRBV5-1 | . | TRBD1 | CASSSGQGYGYTF | TGCGCCAGCAGCTCTGGACAGGGATATGGCTACACCTTC